This section outlines one T cell receptor beta chain sequence together with its context. Its antigen is as yet unknown. The sample originates from a study of cytotoxic CD8 clonotypes in ibrutinib-treated CLL. Broader study findings: Baseline levels were approached again at progression, after clonality had risen at ibrutinib response. Sustained-remission patients were sampled at one set of times and progressing patients at different ones. Public clonotypes proved infrequent, and on treatment they shrank or remained steady.

Clones were sequenced by immunoSEQ multiplex PCR, and TCRdb holds only the in-frame ones, with some missing. Of approximately 91,000 clones listed, around 75% are singletons. Per the germline V gene, CDR1 is SGHRS and CDR2 is YFSETQ. V lost 4 bases to trimming and J lost 1 base, with 12 bases between them. CDR3 length: 14 amino acids. This chain connects TRBV5-1 to TRBJ2-7; D not certain. This TCR was recovered from a human donor with chronic lymphocytic leukemia. The starting material was PBMCs, obtained after 12 months of ibrutinib treatment. CDR3 DNA sequence: TGCGCCAGCAGCCCCATGGGGTTTTCCTACGAGCAGTACTTC. As protein: CASSPMGFSYEQYF. The full variable domain, with the rest looked up from reference TRBV5-1 and TRBJ2-7, is KAGVTQTPRYLIKTRGQQVTLSCSPISGHRSVSWYQQTPGQGLQFLFEYFSETQRNKGNFPGRFSGRQFSNSRSEMNVSTLELGDSALYLCASSPMGFSYEQYFGPGTRLTVT.